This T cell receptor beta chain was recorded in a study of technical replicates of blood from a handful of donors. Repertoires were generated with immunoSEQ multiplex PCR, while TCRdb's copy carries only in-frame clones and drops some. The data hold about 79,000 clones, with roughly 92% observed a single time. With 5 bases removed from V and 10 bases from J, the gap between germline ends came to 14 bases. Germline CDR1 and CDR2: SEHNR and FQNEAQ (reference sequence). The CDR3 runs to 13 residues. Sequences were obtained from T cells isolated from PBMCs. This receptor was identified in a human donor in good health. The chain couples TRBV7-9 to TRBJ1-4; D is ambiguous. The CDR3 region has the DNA TGTGCCAGCAGCCGACAACTCAAAGGAAAACTGTTTTTT. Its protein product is CASSRQLKGKLFF.